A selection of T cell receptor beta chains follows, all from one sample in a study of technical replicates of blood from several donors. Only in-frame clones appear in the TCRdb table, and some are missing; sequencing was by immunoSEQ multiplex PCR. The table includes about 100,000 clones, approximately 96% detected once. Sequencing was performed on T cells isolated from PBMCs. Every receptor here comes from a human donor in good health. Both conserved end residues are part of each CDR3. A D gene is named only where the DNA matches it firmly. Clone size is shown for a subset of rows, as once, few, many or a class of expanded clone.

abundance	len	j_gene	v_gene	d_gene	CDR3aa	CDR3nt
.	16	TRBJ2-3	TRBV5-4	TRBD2	CASSFRAGGQTDTQYF	TGTGCCAGCAGCTTTCGAGCGGGGGGGCAAACAGATACGCAGTATTTT
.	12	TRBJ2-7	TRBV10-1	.	CASSDRLYEQYF	TGCGCCAGCAGTGACAGGCTCTACGAGCAGTACTTC
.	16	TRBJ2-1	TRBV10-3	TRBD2	CAISATGTSGGWEQFF	TGTGCCATCAGTGCCACCGGGACTAGCGGGGGTTGGGAGCAGTTCTTC
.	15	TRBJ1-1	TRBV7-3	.	CASSLLRMGNTEAFF	TGTGCCAGCAGCTTACTGAGGATGGGGAACACTGAAGCTTTCTTT
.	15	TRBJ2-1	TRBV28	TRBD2	CASSLRLAGINEQFF	TGTGCCAGCAGTTTGAGACTAGCGGGGATAAATGAGCAGTTCTTC
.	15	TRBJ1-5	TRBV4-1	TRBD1	CASSQQGQGSQPQHF	TGCGCCAGCAGCCAACAGGGACAGGGCAGTCAGCCCCAGCATTTT
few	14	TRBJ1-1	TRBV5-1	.	CASSRQTMNTEAFF	TGCGCCAGCAGCCGACAGACCATGAACACTGAAGCTTTCTTT
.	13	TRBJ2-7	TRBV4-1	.	CASSQARAYEQYF	TGCGCCAGCAGCCAAGCACGGGCCTACGAGCAGTACTTC
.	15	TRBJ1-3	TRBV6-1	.	CASGGIASSGNTIYF	TGTGCCAGCGGAGGAATAGCCTCCTCTGGAAACACCATATATTTT
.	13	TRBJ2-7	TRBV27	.	CASSHLGLYEQYF	TGTGCCAGCAGCCACCTCGGTCTTTACGAGCAGTACTTC
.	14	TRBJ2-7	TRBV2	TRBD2	CASSAAGGPYEQYF	TGTGCCAGCAGTGCAGCGGGGGGACCCTACGAGCAGTACTTC
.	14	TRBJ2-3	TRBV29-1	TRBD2	CSVASGGFTDTQYF	TGCAGCGTTGCTAGCGGGGGGTTCACAGATACGCAGTATTTT
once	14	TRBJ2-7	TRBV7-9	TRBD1	CASSVDRGFYEQYF	TGTGCCAGCAGCGTGGACAGGGGTTTCTACGAGCAGTACTTC
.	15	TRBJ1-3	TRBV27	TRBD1	CASSNTGGAGNTIYF	TGTGCCAGCAGCAACACAGGGGGCGCGGGGAACACCATATATTTT
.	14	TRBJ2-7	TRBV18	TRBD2	CASSPRSSGYEQYF	TGTGCCAGCTCACCACGGTCTAGCGGCTACGAGCAGTACTTC
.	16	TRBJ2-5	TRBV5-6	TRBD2	CASSARGLAGRETQYF	TGTGCCAGCAGCGCCCGGGGACTAGCGGGGCGAGAGACCCAGTACTTC
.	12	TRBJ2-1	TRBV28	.	CASSSVYNEQFF	TGTGCCAGCAGTTCAGTATACAATGAGCAGTTCTTC
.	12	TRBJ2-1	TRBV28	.	CASGAADNEQFF	TGTGCCAGCGGGGCCGCAGACAATGAGCAGTTCTTC
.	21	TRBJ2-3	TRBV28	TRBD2	CASSLLGGLAGYRGGLDTQYF	TGTGCCAGCAGTTTATTGGGTGGACTAGCGGGATACCGTGGGGGGCTAGATACGCAGTATTTT
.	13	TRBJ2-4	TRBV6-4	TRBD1	CASSDSDRDIQYF	TGTGCCAGCAGTGACTCGGACAGGGACATTCAGTACTTC
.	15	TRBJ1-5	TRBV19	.	CASTNRDGGNQPQHF	TGTGCCAGTACTAACAGGGACGGGGGGAATCAGCCCCAGCATTTT
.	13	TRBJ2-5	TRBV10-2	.	CASSEFRGETQYF	TGCGCCAGCAGTGAGTTCAGGGGCGAGACCCAGTACTTC
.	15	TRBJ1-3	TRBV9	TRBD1	CASSVLTGSGNTIYF	TGTGCCAGCAGCGTGTTGACAGGGTCTGGAAACACCATATATTTT
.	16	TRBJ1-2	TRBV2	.	CASSERAWGANYGYTF	TGTGCCAGCAGTGAAAGGGCTTGGGGAGCTAACTATGGCTACACCTTC
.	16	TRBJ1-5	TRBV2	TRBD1	CASSQRQGFSNQPQHF	TGTGCCAGCAGTCAAAGACAGGGTTTTAGCAATCAGCCCCAGCATTTT
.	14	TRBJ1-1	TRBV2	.	CASSDRLGRTEAFF	TGTGCCAGCAGTGATAGGTTAGGGAGAACTGAAGCTTTCTTT
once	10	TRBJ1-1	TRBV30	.	CRGEGTEAFF	TGTAGGGGGGAGGGCACTGAAGCTTTCTTT
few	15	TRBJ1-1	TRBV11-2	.	CASSSRLQVNTEAFF	TGTGCCAGCAGCTCGAGGTTACAGGTTAACACTGAAGCTTTCTTT
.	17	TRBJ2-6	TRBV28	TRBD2	CASSLRTGGAGANVLTF	TGTGCCAGCAGTTTACGCACGGGGGGGGCTGGGGCCAACGTCCTGACTTTC
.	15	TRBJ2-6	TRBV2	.	CASSDRASGANVLTF	TGTGCCAGCAGTGACCGAGCCTCTGGGGCCAACGTCCTGACTTTC
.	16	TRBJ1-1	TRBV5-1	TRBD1	CASSLPTGAMNTEAFF	TGCGCCAGCAGCTTACCCACAGGGGCCATGAACACTGAAGCTTTCTTT